Presented here are 17 T cell receptor beta chains from one specimen sequenced in a study of shared clonotypes between healthy human individuals. Libraries were prepared by immunoSEQ multiplex PCR; TCRdb keeps only in-frame clonotypes and omits some of them. There are roughly 1,600,000 clones in the sample; around 98.5% occur only once, and 0.36% lies in the top ten. The sequenced sample consisted of naive CD4+ T cells sorted from blood. The subset here: CD45RA+ positively selected. These receptors were taken from a man aged 25-45 years in good health.

As regards this clone: This specimen includes other DNA sequences encoding the same CDR3. The genes are TRBV20-1 and TRBJ2-5; D gene uncertain. Trimming removed 5 bases from V and 5 bases from J, with 6 bases in between. The CDR3 runs to 10 residues. Germline V gives CDR1 DFQATT, CDR2 SNEGSKA (reference sequence). CDR3 residues: CSAPRETQYF. CDR3 sequence (DNA): TGCAGTGCTCCTCGGGAGACCCAGTACTTC.

The rearrangement uses TRBV5-6 and TRBJ2-7, with 11 nucleotides matching TRBD2. V shed 5 bases, J shed 4 bases, and the junction held 5 bases outside the gene matches. The CDR3 is made up of 14 amino acids. CDR1 and CDR2 from the germline V gene are SGHDT and YYEEEE. CDR3 sequence (DNA): TGTGCCAGCAGATTAGCGGGAGGGCAATACGAGCAGTACTTC. Residues: CASRLAGGQYEQYF.

V and J are TRBV5-4 and TRBJ2-5; perhaps TRBD1 as D (6 bases). The CDR3 covers 14 residues. Per the germline V gene, CDR1 is SGHNT and CDR2 is YYREEE (reference sequence). V was clipped by 4 bases and J by 9 bases, with 19 bases between them. CDR3 loop: CASSQPGTPRAQYF. Written as DNA, the CDR3 is TGTGCCAGCAGCCAACCCGGGACACCGAGGGCCCAGTACTTC.

The count of this clone is one. This rearrangement joins TRBV7-6 to TRBJ2-2, with D unresolved. Germline values: CDR1 SGHVS, CDR2 FNYEAQ. CDR3 size: 11 residues. V was trimmed by 1 base and J by 7 bases, leaving 1 base between them. The CDR3 DNA is TGTGCCAGCAGCTTAGACGGGGAGCTGTTTTTT. This codes for CASSLDGELFF.

The gene calls are TRBV18 and TRBJ2-7, with TRBD1 as a possible D gene (5 bases). The V gene's germline CDR1 is KGHSH and CDR2 LQKENI. This CDR3 is 14 amino acids long. The ends were cut back, 1 base at V and 4 bases at J, with 11 bases in the middle. Written as DNA, the CDR3 is TGTGCCAGCTCACCACTTAAGGGGCCATACGAGCAGTACTTC. Translated: CASSPLKGPYEQYF.

The chain employs TRBV7-8 and TRBJ2-5; the match to TRBD1 covers 7 bases. Germline lookup yields CDR1 SGHVS and CDR2 FQNEAQ. V lost 1 base and J lost 5; bases outside the gene matches: 7. The CDR3 totals 15 residues. The chain's CDR3 is CASSLVVTGWETQYF. DNA for the CDR3: TGTGCCAGCAGCTTAGTCGTGACAGGGTGGGAGACCCAGTACTTC.

The chain is built from TRBV21-1 and TRBJ2-1; the table gives TRBD2 as D, unverified against the DNA. TRBV21-1 is labeled a pseudogene. This CDR3 contains 14 residues. As DNA, the CDR3 is TGTGCCAGCAGCAGTCTAGCGGGAGTCCATGAGCAGTTCTTC. It translates to CASSSLAGVHEQFF.

The chain carries TRBV28 and TRBJ1-3; a possible D gene is TRBD1 (6 bases). Trimming shortened V by 3 bases and J by 0 bases, and 18 bases separated the two germline ends. Germline V gene data show CDR1 as MDHEN and CDR2 as SYDVKM. The CDR3 covers 18 residues. CDR3 residues: CASSFSSTGSFSGNTIYF. CDR3 coding DNA: TGTGCCAGCAGTTTCTCATCGACAGGTTCTTTCTCTGGAAACACCATATATTTT.

The chain has TRBV1 and TRBJ2-2; the D call TRBD2 from the table was never checked on the DNA. TRBV1 is deemed a pseudogene. The CDR3 spans 18 residues. DNA for the CDR3: TGCACCAGCACCCCCGAGTCACTTTCCCCCCCGAACACCGGGGAGCTGTTTTTT. This codes for CTSTPESLSPPNTGELFF.

The genes are TRBV23-1 and TRBJ2-5; unclear D gene. TRBV23-1 is an ORF, with its function uncertain. V dropped 6 bases and J dropped 7 bases, with 9 bases sitting between them. The CDR3 consists of 11 residues. DNA of the CDR3: TGCGCCAGCAGCCTTCCGGGGACCCAGTACTTC. Its translation is CASSLPGTQYF.

This chain joins TRBV11-3 and TRBJ2-3; TRBD1 might be the D (5 bases). Trimming shortened V by 0 bases and J by 12 bases, and 13 bases separated the two germline ends. The CDR3 loop spans 13 amino acids. Germline CDR1 SGHNT, CDR2 YENEEA. CDR3: CASSLDLVQAQYF. CDR3 DNA: TGTGCCAGCAGCTTAGACCTCGTACAGGCCCAGTATTTT.

The CDR3 spells CASTEDSLNYGYTF. The CDR3 region has the DNA TGCGCCAGCACCGAGGACAGTTTAAACTATGGCTACACCTTC. The chain carries TRBV5-1 and TRBJ1-2, with D possibly TRBD1 on 6 matching bases. CDR3 length: 14 amino acids. Germline CDR1 reads SGHRS; CDR2 reads YFSETQ. V lost 6 bases and J lost 2, with 14 bases in between.

In this sample, this clone turned up once. The rearrangement links TRBV7-9 to TRBJ2-1; no clear D. Germline lookup yields CDR1 SEHNR and CDR2 FQNEAQ (reference sequence). The CDR3 is made up of 15 amino acids. V lost 5 bases and J 0 bases, leaving 11 bases between the germline ends. CDR3 DNA: TGTGCCAGCAGCCAAAGACTCGGCTCCTACAATGAGCAGTTCTTC. It is translated as CASSQRLGSYNEQFF.

The chain links TRBV7-9 to TRBJ2-2, with a weak D call TRBD1 (5 bases). CDR1 is SEHNR and CDR2 is FQNEAQ in the germline V gene (reference sequence). The CDR3 covers 16 residues. Deletions cut 1 base from V and 0 bases from J, with 9 bases between. CDR3 protein: CASSLGRDPNTGELFF. The CDR3 region has the DNA TGTGCCAGCAGCTTAGGCAGGGATCCGAACACCGGGGAGCTGTTTTTT. The complete variable domain, with remaining parts taken from reference TRBV7-9 and TRBJ2-2, reads DTGVSQNPRHKITKRGQNVTFRCDPISEHNRLYWYRQTLGQGPEFLTYFQNEAQLEKSRLLSDRFSAERPKGSFSTLEIQRTEQGDSAMYLCASSLGRDPNTGELFFGEGSRLTVL.

The chain links TRBV11-2 to TRBJ1-1; 7 nucleotides agree with TRBD1. V dropped 5 bases and J dropped 5; count of bases not matched to a gene: 23. The CDR3 contains 19 residues. Germline V CDR1 and CDR2: SGHAT, FQNNGV. The CDR3 loop reads CASSRWSSAVWQGGTEAFF. CDR3 bases: TGTGCCAGCAGCCGCTGGTCATCGGCGGTGTGGCAGGGGGGGACTGAAGCTTTCTTT. Full variable domain (rest looked up from reference TRBV11-2 and TRBJ1-1): EAGVAQSPRYKIIEKRQSVAFWCNPISGHATLYWYQQILGQGPKLLIQFQNNGVVDDSQLPKDRFSAERLKGVDSTLKIQPAKLEDSAVYLCASSRWSSAVWQGGTEAFFGQGTRLTVV.

The genes are TRBV2 and TRBJ2-5; the match to TRBD1 covers 8 bases. Germline loops: CDR1 SNHLY, CDR2 FYNNEI. The CDR3 has 12 amino acids. V was pared by 8 bases and J by 3 bases, with 2 bases of the junction left unmatched. CDR3 sequence reads: CASADREETQYF. CDR3 bases: TGTGCCAGCGCGGACAGGGAAGAGACCCAGTACTTC.

The chain recombines TRBV11-2 with TRBJ2-7; D remains ambiguous. Trimming took off 0 bases at V and 1 base at J, with 16 bases between the two ends. Germline CDR1 and CDR2: SGHAT and FQNNGV. The CDR3 runs to 17 residues. In DNA form, the CDR3 reads TGTGCCAGCAGCTTAGAACCCCGCGGACGGTTGTCCTACGAGCAGTACTTC. Translating it yields CASSLEPRGRLSYEQYF.